These T cell receptor beta chains were read from a single sample in a study of metastatic and nonmetastatic thyroid tumors. TCRdb re-processed the PCR reads through MiXCR. This table holds around 9,000 clones, about 30% found once. Sample: adjacent normal tissue. The source is a female donor with papillary thyroid cancer or a benign thyroid nodule (not recorded which). Some clones in this sample may be carry-over from other donors' samples. Each CDR3 is given with its conserved first and last residue. A D gene is named only where the DNA matches it firmly. A clone size is listed for some rows: how often the clone was seen (once, few, many), or a class if it is expanded.

medium-sized	TRBV20-1	TRBJ2-1	.	12	TGCAGTGCTAGAGAGGGTGGGTTGGGGCAGTTCTTC	CSAREGGLGQFF
few	TRBV7-8	TRBJ2-7	TRBD2	15	TGTGCCAGCAGCCGGACTAGCGGAACACCCTACGAGCAGTACTTC	CASSRTSGTPYEQYF
few	TRBV5-1	TRBJ2-2	TRBD2	15	TGCGCCAGCCGACTAGCGGGAGGGGGCACCGGGGAGCTGTTTTTT	CASRLAGGGTGELFF
.	TRBV6-2/TRBV6-3	TRBJ2-5	.	16	TGTGCCAGCAGTTCCCGGAAAGGGGGTAGAATGGAGACCCAGTACTTC	CASSSRKGGRMETQYF
.	TRBV10-2	TRBJ2-1	.	15	TGCGCCAGCAGTGAGTCAAACGGGGTGTACAATGAGCAGTTCTTC	CASSESNGVYNEQFF
few	TRBV15	TRBJ1-1	TRBD1	17	TGTGCCACCAGCAGAGATCAGGGGGCAGGGTCGAACACTGAAGCTTTCTTT	CATSRDQGAGSNTEAFF
few	TRBV19	TRBJ2-1	.	15	TGTGCCAGTAATACTGGACAGAGCTCCTACAATGAGCAGTTCTTC	CASNTGQSSYNEQFF
.	TRBV11-3	TRBJ2-7	TRBD2	16	TGTGCCAGCAGCCCCCGGCCTAGCGGGGGGATAGGGGAGCAGTACTTC	CASSPRPSGGIGEQYF
many	TRBV9	TRBJ2-1	TRBD2	15	TGTGCCAGCAGTCCCTGGACTAGCGGGTCCAATGAGCAGTTCTTC	CASSPWTSGSNEQFF
many	TRBV29-1	TRBJ2-7	.	12	TGCAGCGTTGTTGAGTTGTCCTACGAGCAGTACTTC	CSVVELSYEQYF
many	TRBV9	TRBJ2-1	.	14	TGTGCCAGCAGCGCGAATGATATGGGGGGTAAGCAGTTCTTC	CASSANDMGGKQFF
many	TRBV29-1	TRBJ2-2	.	15	TGCAGCGTTGAAGAAGTGGGGGACACATCCGGGGAGCTGTTTTTT	CSVEEVGDTSGELFF
few	TRBV19	TRBJ2-1	.	14	TGTGCTAGTACTTACGGTGGCTCCTACAATGAGCAGTTCTTC	CASTYGGSYNEQFF
medium-sized	TRBV19	TRBJ1-2	.	15	TGTGCCAGTAGTATCTGGGCAGGGCGTAACCTCGGCTACACCTTC	CASSIWAGRNLGYTF
many	TRBV3-1	TRBJ1-2	.	17	TGTGCCAGCAGCCAATCTATTGGACTCATTCTAAACTATGGCTACACCTTC	CASSQSIGLILNYGYTF
many	TRBV5-4	TRBJ1-4	TRBD1	14	TGTGCCAGCAGCTTAGAGACAGGGGATGAAAAACTGTTTTTT	CASSLETGDEKLFF
few	TRBV12-3/TRBV12-4	TRBJ2-6	.	16	TGTGCCAGCAGTTTAGCGGGATTGAAACAGGTCAACGTCCTGACTTTC	CASSLAGLKQVNVLTF
medium-sized	TRBV28	TRBJ2-7	TRBD1	14	TGTGCCAGCACCTCCGGGACAGCTAACGACGAGCAGTACTTC	CASTSGTANDEQYF
few	TRBV12-3/TRBV12-4	TRBJ1-1	TRBD1	16	TGTGCCAGCAGTCATAATACAGGGGCTATGAACACTGAAGCTTTCTTT	CASSHNTGAMNTEAFF
.	TRBV9	TRBJ1-3	.	16	TGTGCCAGCAGCGTAGGTGTCTCGTACTCTGGAAACACCATATATTTT	CASSVGVSYSGNTIYF
medium-sized	TRBV20-1	TRBJ2-2	TRBD2	14	TGCAGTGCTAGGGCGGGAGTGAGCACCGGGGAGCTGTTTTTT	CSARAGVSTGELFF
medium-sized	TRBV6-1	TRBJ2-7	.	16	TGTGCCAGCAGTGAAATGCAAGTGACAGCCTCCTACGAGCAGTACTTC	CASSEMQVTASYEQYF
.	TRBV6-1	TRBJ1-2	TRBD1	11	TGTGCCAGTACAGGGGGGGGAGGCTACACCTTC	CASTGGGGYTF
few	TRBV24-1	TRBJ2-1	.	16	TGTGCCACCAGCGGGTTCAGGGCCGGCTCCTACAATGTGCAGTTCTTC	CATSGFRAGSYNVQFF
few	TRBV5-1	TRBJ2-5	TRBD2	18	TGCGCCAGCAGCTTGGGACCTAGCGGGAGGGCCAGGGGTGAGACCCAGTACTTC	CASSLGPSGRARGETQYF
medium-sized	TRBV30	TRBJ2-7	TRBD1	15	TGTGCCTGGAGTGTACTGGGACAGGGGGAATTCGAGCAGTACTTC	CAWSVLGQGEFEQYF